The next 3 T cell receptor beta chains were all read from a single sample in a study of T-cell memory formation after mild COVID-19 listed by TCRdb under 2021. Library method: 5' RACE. The sample was run on an Illumina NovaSeq 6000. Using fastp at Q25 and MiXCR, TCRdb reprocessed the public reads and kept productive beta chains. Each entry merges the rows of one CDR3 protein and shows their most common DNA and genes. The sample contains about 360,000 distinct CDR3 sequences, over 13% of them found a single time. The ten largest account for roughly 22% of the sample. Sequenced sample: PBMCs or a T cell subset sorted from them (not recorded which). Receptors originate from a man aged 18 to 29 who had mild COVID-19 (a few samples of this study predate the infection). The sample titles of this study are shuffled in the database, so cell type and time point are left out; the donor was told from shared clones.

This clonotype was seen only a few times. The genes are TRBV4-1 and TRBJ2-2; TRBD1 matches 7 bases. Germline V CDR1 and CDR2: MGHRA, YSYEKL. The V and J ends lost 2 bases and 1 base, in that order; junction bases with no gene match: 13. This CDR3 has 19 amino acids. CDR3: CASSQRTPDRERNTGELFF. The CDR3 DNA sequence: TGCGCCAGCAGCCAACGTACCCCCGACAGGGAAAGGAACACCGGGGAGCTGTTTTTT.

This chain connects TRBV6-2 or TRBV6-3 to TRBJ1-5; D unresolved. The CDR3 sequence is 14 residues long. With 4 bases removed from V and 3 bases from J, the gap between germline ends came to 10 bases. The germline V gene encodes CDR1 MNHEY and CDR2 SVGEGT. The chain's CDR3 is CASSSQQLNQPQHF. The DNA of the CDR3 is TGTGCCAGCAGTTCTCAACAGCTCAATCAGCCCCAGCATTTT.

This clonotype was recorded a few times. The chain is built from TRBV6-5 and TRBJ1-1, with 7 bases matching TRBD1. Unmatched junction bases numbered 7, after V lost 6 bases and J lost 3 bases. The germline V gene has CDR1 MNHEY and CDR2 SVGAGI. The CDR3 is 14 amino acids. The CDR3 DNA sequence: TGTGCCAGCAGGGCGACCGACAGGGACACTGAAGCTTTCTTT. Its translation: CASRATDRDTEAFF.